This T cell receptor (beta chain) was recorded in a study of blood T cell repertoires in COVID-19. As for the study in general: Some COVID-19 samples were acute and others convalescent; all came from the United States, Italy and Spain. T cells, B-cell-depleted T cells, or PBMCs supplied cDNA or gDNA.

The CDR3 totals 15 residues. With V trimmed by 0 bases and J by 0 bases, 2 bases remained unmatched. Germline V gene data show CDR1 as SGDLS and CDR2 as YYNGEE. In the authors' workflow: Estimation of nucleated cell counts was performed using reference gene primer amplification. Only in-frame clones appear in the TCRdb table, and some are missing; sequencing was by immunoSEQ multiplex PCR. Clonal size and the V and J genes are those of that table, whereas D and trimming came from the DNA. Here the sample spans roughly 85,000 clones, around 74% being singletons. Sequenced sample: peripheral blood. The chain uses TRBV9 and TRBJ1-1; TRBD1 matches at 7 bases. The sequence came from a human donor in a cohort sampled during active COVID-19. The CDR3 coding sequence is TGTGCCAGCAGCGTAGGAGGGGGCGTGAACACTGAAGCTTTCTTT. Translating gives CASSVGGGVNTEAFF.